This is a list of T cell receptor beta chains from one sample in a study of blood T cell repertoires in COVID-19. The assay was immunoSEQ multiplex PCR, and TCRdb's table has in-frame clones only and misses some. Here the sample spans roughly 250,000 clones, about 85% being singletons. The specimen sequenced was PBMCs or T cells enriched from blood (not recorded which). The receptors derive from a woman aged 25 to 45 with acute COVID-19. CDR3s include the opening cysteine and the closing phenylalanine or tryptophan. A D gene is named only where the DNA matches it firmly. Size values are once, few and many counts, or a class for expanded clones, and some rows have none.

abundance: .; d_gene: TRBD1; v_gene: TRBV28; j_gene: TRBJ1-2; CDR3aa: CASSAGQGGGYTF; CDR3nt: TGTGCCAGCAGCGCGGGACAGGGAGGAGGCTACACCTTC
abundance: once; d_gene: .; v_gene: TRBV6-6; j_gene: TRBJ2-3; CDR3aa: CASSYSRSNTDTQYF; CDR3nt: TGTGCCAGCAGTTACTCGAGATCAAACACAGATACGCAGTATTTT
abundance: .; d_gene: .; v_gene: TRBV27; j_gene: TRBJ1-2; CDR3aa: CASSLSAGVGYTF; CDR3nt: TGTGCCAGCAGTTTGTCGGCAGGGGTTGGCTACACCTTC
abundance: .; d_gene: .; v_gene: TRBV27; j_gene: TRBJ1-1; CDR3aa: CASSLWGVGTEAFF; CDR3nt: TGTGCCAGCAGTTTATGGGGGGTGGGCACTGAAGCTTTCTTT
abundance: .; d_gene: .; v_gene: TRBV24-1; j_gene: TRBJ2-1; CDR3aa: CATSDLPRGAAYNEQFF; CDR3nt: TGTGCCACCAGTGATTTGCCCCGGGGGGCCGCCTACAATGAGCAGTTCTTC
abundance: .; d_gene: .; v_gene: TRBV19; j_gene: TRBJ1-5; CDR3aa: CASSIHWGVSQPQHF; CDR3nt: TGTGCCAGTAGTATACACTGGGGGGTAAGTCAGCCCCAGCATTTT
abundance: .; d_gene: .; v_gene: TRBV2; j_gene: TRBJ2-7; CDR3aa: CASSSDTYEQYF; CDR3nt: TGTGCCAGCAGTAGCGATACCTACGAGCAGTACTTC
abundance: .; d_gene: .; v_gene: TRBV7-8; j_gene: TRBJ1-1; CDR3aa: CASSLGGQLNTEAFF; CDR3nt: TGTGCCAGCAGCTTAGGGGGCCAGTTGAACACTGAAGCTTTCTTT
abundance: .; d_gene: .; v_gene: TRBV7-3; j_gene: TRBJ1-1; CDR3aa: CASSLIGTRGAVGNTEAFF; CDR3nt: TGTGCCAGCAGCTTAATTGGGACAAGGGGTGCCGTTGGGAACACTGAAGCTTTCTTT
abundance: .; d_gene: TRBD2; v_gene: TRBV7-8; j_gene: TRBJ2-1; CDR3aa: CASSYKGLAGPSYNEQFF; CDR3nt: TGTGCCAGCAGCTACAAGGGACTAGCGGGGCCTTCCTACAATGAGCAGTTCTTC
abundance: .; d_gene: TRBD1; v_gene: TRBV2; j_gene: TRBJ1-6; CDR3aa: CASRTGEDSPLHF; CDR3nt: TGTGCCAGCAGAACAGGGGAAGATTCACCCCTCCACTTT
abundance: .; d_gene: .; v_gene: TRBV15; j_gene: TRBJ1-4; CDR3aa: CATSRERSEKLFF; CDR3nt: TGTGCCACCAGCAGAGAACGGTCTGAAAAACTGTTTTTT
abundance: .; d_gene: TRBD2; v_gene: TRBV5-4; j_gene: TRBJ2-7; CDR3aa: CASSLSGRAYEQYF; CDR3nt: TGTGCCAGCAGCTTGTCGGGGAGGGCGTATGAGCAGTACTTC
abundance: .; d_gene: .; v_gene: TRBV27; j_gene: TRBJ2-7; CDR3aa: CASSLTGSNHEQYF; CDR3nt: TGTGCCAGCAGTTTAACCGGGTCGAACCACGAGCAGTACTTC
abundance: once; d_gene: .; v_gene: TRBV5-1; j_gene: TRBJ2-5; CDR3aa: CASSGAGTTKETQYF; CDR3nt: TGCGCCAGCAGCGGGGCCGGGACAACCAAAGAGACCCAGTACTTC
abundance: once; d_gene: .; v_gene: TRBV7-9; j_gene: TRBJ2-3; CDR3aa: CASSWARAQRASDTQYF; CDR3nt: TGTGCCAGCAGCTGGGCGCGGGCACAACGCGCCTCAGATACGCAGTATTTT
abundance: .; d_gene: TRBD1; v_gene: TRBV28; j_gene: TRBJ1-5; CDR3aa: CASSPQWTGTNQPQHF; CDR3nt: TGTGCCAGCAGTCCTCAATGGACAGGGACGAATCAGCCCCAGCATTTT
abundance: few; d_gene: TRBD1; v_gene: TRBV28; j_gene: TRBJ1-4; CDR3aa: CASSPFRDRVVAEKLFF; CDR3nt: TGTGCCAGCAGCCCTTTCCGGGACAGGGTTGTGGCTGAAAAACTGTTTTTT
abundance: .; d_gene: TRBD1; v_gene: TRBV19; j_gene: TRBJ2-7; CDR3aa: CASSIGQGAYEQYF; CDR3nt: TGTGCCAGTAGTATCGGTCAGGGGGCCTACGAGCAGTACTTC
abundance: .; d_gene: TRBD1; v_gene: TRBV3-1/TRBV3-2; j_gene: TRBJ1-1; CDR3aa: CASSPLLGGPEAFF; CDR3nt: TGTGCCAGCAGCCCCCTCTTAGGGGGCCCTGAAGCTTTCTTT
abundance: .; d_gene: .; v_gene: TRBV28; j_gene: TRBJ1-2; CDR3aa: CASSYENYGYTF; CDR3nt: TGTGCCAGCAGTTACGAGAACTATGGCTACACCTTC
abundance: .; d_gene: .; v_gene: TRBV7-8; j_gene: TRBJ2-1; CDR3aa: CASSLGVRVPYNEQFF; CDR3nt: TGTGCCAGCAGCTTAGGGGTGAGGGTACCCTACAATGAGCAGTTCTTC
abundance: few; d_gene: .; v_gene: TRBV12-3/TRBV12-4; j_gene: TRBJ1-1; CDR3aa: CASSSLYGAFF; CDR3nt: TGTGCCAGCAGTTCCTTGTACGGGGCTTTCTTT
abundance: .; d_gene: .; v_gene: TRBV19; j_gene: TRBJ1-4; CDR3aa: CASSAETGTTNEKLFF; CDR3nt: TGTGCCAGTAGTGCAGAGACAGGAACAACTAATGAAAAACTGTTTTTT
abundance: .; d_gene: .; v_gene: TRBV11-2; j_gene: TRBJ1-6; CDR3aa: CASSLDTVRPLHF; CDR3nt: TGTGCCAGCAGCTTAGATACGGTTCGACCCCTCCACTTT
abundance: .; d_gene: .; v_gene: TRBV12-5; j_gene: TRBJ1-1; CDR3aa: CASGLGGGNTEAFF; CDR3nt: TGTGCTAGTGGTTTAGGGGGGGGCAACACTGAAGCTTTCTTT
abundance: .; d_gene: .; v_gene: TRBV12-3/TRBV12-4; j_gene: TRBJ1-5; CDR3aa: CASSLAQGQPQHF; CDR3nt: TGTGCCAGCAGTTTGGCTCAGGGTCAGCCCCAGCATTTT
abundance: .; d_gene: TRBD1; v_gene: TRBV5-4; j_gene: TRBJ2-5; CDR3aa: CASSFDRGLGETQYF; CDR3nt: TGTGCCAGCAGCTTCGACAGGGGGCTCGGAGAGACCCAGTACTTC
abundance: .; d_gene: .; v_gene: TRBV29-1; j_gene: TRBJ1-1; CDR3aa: CSAIKTARGTEAFF; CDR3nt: TGCAGCGCCATAAAGACAGCCCGAGGCACTGAAGCTTTCTTT
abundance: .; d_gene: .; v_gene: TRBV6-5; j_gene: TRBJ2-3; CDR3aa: CASSLDATQYF; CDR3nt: TGTGCCAGCAGTCTAGACGCTACGCAGTATTTT
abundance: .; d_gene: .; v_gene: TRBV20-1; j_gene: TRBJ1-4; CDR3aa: CSASGAGYGEKLFF; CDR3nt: TGCAGTGCTAGTGGCGCGGGGTATGGTGAAAAACTGTTTTTT
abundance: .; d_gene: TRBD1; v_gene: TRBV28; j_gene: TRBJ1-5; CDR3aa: CASLQTETGLNQPQHF; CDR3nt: TGTGCCAGCCTCCAAACGGAGACAGGGTTGAATCAGCCCCAGCATTTT
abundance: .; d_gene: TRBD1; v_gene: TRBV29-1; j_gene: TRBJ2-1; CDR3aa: CSVEGTGTVSYNEQFF; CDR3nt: TGCAGCGTTGAAGGAACCGGGACAGTATCCTACAATGAGCAGTTCTTC
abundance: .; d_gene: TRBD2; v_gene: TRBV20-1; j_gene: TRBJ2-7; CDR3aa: CSASWTAGAYEQYF; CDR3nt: TGCAGTGCTAGTTGGACAGCGGGAGCCTACGAGCAGTACTTC
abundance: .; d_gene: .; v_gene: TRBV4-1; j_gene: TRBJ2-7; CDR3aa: CASSQGGTYEQYF; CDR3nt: TGCGCCAGCAGCCAGGGAGGTACGTACGAGCAGTACTTC
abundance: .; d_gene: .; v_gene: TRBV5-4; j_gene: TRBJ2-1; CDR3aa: CASSSSLARLGNEQFF; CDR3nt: TGTGCCAGCAGCTCCTCACTAGCCCGATTGGGCAATGAGCAGTTCTTC
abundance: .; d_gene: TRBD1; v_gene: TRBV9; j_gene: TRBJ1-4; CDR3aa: CASSAGTGVEKLFF; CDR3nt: TGTGCCAGCAGCGCCGGGACAGGGGTTGAAAAACTGTTTTTT
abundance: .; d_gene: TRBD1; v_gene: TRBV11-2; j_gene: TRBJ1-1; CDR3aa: CASSLAFGAGGGGEAFF; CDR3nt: TGTGCCAGCAGCTTAGCCTTTGGGGCAGGGGGCGGTGGTGAAGCTTTCTTT
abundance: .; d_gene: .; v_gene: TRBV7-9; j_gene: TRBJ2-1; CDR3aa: CASGWGQQFF; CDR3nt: TGTGCCAGCGGTTGGGGGCAGCAGTTCTTC
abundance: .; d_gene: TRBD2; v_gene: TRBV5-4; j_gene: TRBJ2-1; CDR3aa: CASSGGGAGGGDYEQFF; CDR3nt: TGTGCCAGCAGCGGCGGAGGAGCGGGGGGGGGCGACTATGAGCAGTTCTTC
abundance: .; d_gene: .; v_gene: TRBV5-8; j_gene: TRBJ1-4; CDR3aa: CASSFSVGPGLIGEKLFF; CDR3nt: TGTGCCAGCAGCTTTTCCGTAGGACCAGGGCTTATAGGTGAAAAACTGTTTTTT
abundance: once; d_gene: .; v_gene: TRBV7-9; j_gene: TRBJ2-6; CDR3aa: CASSLTFGSGANVLTF; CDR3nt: TGTGCCAGCAGCTTAACCTTCGGCTCTGGGGCCAACGTCCTGACTTTC
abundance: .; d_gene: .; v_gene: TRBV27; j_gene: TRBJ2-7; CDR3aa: CASSPGVVREQYF; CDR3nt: TGTGCCAGCAGTCCAGGGGTTGTCCGCGAGCAGTACTTC
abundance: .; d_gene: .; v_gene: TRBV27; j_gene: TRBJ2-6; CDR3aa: CASSFRGGGANVLTF; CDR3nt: TGTGCCAGCAGCTTCAGGGGTGGTGGGGCCAACGTCCTGACTTTC
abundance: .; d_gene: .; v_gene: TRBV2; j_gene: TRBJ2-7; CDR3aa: CASSPLARQTVPEQYF; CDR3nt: TGTGCCAGCAGTCCGCTAGCGAGACAAACCGTTCCCGAGCAGTACTTC
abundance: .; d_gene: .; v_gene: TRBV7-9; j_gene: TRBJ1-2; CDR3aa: CASSLEREHGYTF; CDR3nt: TGTGCCAGCAGCTTAGAACGGGAGCATGGCTACACCTTC
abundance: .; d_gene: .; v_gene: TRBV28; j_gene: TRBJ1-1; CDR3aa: CASRLTAEAFF; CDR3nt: TGTGCCAGCAGGCTGACAGCCGAAGCTTTCTTT
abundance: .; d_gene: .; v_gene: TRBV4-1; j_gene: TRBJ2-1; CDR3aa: CASSQDPTGVSYNEQFF; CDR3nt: TGCGCCAGCAGCCAAGACCCAACGGGAGTCTCCTACAATGAGCAGTTCTTC